The 13 T cell receptor beta chains below were found in one sample sequenced in a study of immune evolution from preneoplasia to lung adenocarcinoma. Clones were read by immunoSEQ multiplex PCR, and TCRdb kept only the in-frame ones, dropping some. The table lists several thousand clones, over 55% of them singletons, with more than 10% in the top ten. The specimen was FFPE lung adenocarcinoma in situ tissue. All receptors come from an older donor with lung adenocarcinoma. Some clones in this sample may be carry-over from other donors' samples.

The chain is built from TRBV19 and TRBJ2-7; TRBD1 matches 7 bases. This CDR3 spans 14 amino acids. The V segment lost 7 bases and the J segment 6 bases; nucleotides outside the gene matches: 12. Germline V gives CDR1 LNHDA, CDR2 SQIVND (reference sequence). CDR3 sequence reads: CASTPGTAISEQYF. CDR3 bases: TGTGCCAGTACCCCAGGGACAGCCATTTCCGAGCAGTACTTC.

The chain recombines TRBV4-1 with TRBJ1-5; D unresolved. Trimming left V 7 bases short and J 4 bases short, with 23 bases between. Germline assignment: CDR1 MGHRA and CDR2 YSYEKL. The CDR3 length is 17 residues. CDR3 sequence: CASNPEGGSGLNQPQHF. As DNA, the CDR3 is TGCGCCAGCAACCCTGAGGGAGGGAGCGGGCTAAATCAGCCCCAGCATTTT.

V gene TRBV7-6 combines with J gene TRBJ2-3, with TRBD1 as a possible D gene (6 bases). V gave up 3 bases and J gave up 6 bases, with 16 bases separating them. The length of the CDR3 is 15 residues. Germline V CDR1 and CDR2: SGHVS, FNYEAQ. The CDR3 region has the DNA TGTGCCAGCAGCTTGGCTCCGTTCCAGGGGGATACGCAGTATTTT. It specifies CASSLAPFQGDTQYF.

The CDR3 region is CASSYDAGGEQFF. CDR3 DNA sequence: TGTGCCAGCAGTTACGACGCAGGGGGAGAGCAGTTCTTC. This rearrangement joins TRBV6-6 to TRBJ2-1, with 7 bases identical to TRBD1. V was clipped by 2 bases and J by 10 bases; unmatched bases: 5. CDR1 is MNHNY and CDR2 is SVGAGI in the germline V gene (reference sequence). This CDR3 has 13 residues.

This clone was recorded a few times. The chain couples TRBV7-9 to TRBJ2-7, with TRBD1 matching 9 bases. The V gene's germline CDR1 is SEHNR and CDR2 FQNEAQ (reference sequence). The CDR3 spans 13 residues. Losses at the gene ends were 8 bases for V and 4 bases for J; bases not matched to a gene: 6. CDR3 DNA: TGTGCCAGCGGGGACAGGGAGATTTACGAGCAGTACTTC. Translated: CASGDREIYEQYF.

A remark on this clone: The junction does not match germline at one end; this may be a read error. The chain joins TRBV7-9 to TRBJ2-6; 7 positions match TRBD1. Germline V gene data show CDR1 as SEHNR and CDR2 as FQNEAQ (reference sequence). The CDR3 is made up of 18 amino acids. CDR3 sequence reads: CASSSDREIASGANVLTF. CDR3 nucleotide sequence: TGTGCCAGCAGCTCTGACAGGGAGATCGCTTCTGGAGCCAACGTCCTGACTTTC.

The rearrangement links TRBV21-1 to TRBJ2-3; the listed D gene, TRBD1, was not tested against the DNA. TRBV21-1 is described as a pseudogene. This CDR3 is built from 16 residues. The CDR3 region has the DNA TGTGCCAGCAGCAAAGGGGACAGGGGGCGCACAGATACGCAGTATTTT. Translation gives CASSKGDRGRTDTQYF.

V is TRBV5-1 and J is TRBJ2-1; 10 nucleotides match TRBD2. V shed 3 bases, J shed 1 base, and the junction held 1 base outside the gene matches. This CDR3 contains 15 residues. CDR1 SGHRS and CDR2 YFSETQ come from the germline V gene. The CDR3 loop reads CASSSTSGSYNEQFF. CDR3 DNA: TGCGCCAGCAGCTCGACTAGCGGGTCCTACAATGAGCAGTTCTTC.

This chain links TRBV11-3 with TRBJ2-5; D is perhaps TRBD1 (6 bases). Trimming took 1 base from V and 5 from J, leaving 14 bases between them. The CDR3 length is 15 residues. CDR1 is SGHNT and CDR2 is YENEEA in the germline V gene. The CDR3 here is CASSLVQTRGETQYF. In DNA form, the CDR3 reads TGTGCCAGCAGCTTAGTACAGACAAGGGGGGAGACCCAGTACTTC.

The gene calls are TRBV7-9 and TRBJ2-1, with TRBD2 matching over 9 bases. J lost 5 bases, V lost 1 base, and 6 bases had no gene match. Per germline, CDR1 SEHNR and CDR2 FQNEAQ (reference sequence). CDR3 length: 16 residues. The CDR3 region has the DNA TGTGCCAGCAGCTTAGTAGGCGGGGGGGCCCACAATGAGCAGTTCTTC. It is translated as CASSLVGGGAHNEQFF.

In DNA, the CDR3 is TGCGCCAGCAGCTCCCAGGGTGGCTACACCTTC. It translates to CASSSQGGYTF. This sequence joins TRBV5-1 and TRBJ1-2; D possibly corresponds to TRBD1 (5 bases). V was shortened by 3 bases and J by 7 bases, with 7 bases between the two germline ends. The germline V gene encodes CDR1 SGHRS and CDR2 YFSETQ. CDR3 length equals 11 residues.

The genes are TRBV15 and TRBJ1-5; D perhaps matches TRBD1 (5 bases). The germline gives CDR1 LNHNV, CDR2 YYDKDF (reference sequence). V was clipped by 5 bases and J by 6 bases, with 11 bases between them. CDR3 length: 13 residues. The CDR3 nucleotides read TGTGCCACCAGCTTGGGGGGAACTCAGCCCCAGCATTTT. It translates to CATSLGGTQPQHF.

The chain uses TRBV7-9 and TRBJ2-1; 7 nucleotides line up with TRBD2. The CDR3 has 16 residues. V lost 5 bases to trimming and J lost 5 bases; unmatched junction nucleotides: 12. Germline V gene sequence: CDR1 SEHNR, CDR2 FQNEAQ (reference sequence). CDR3 sequence: CASSLLRLAVNNEQFF. The CDR3 DNA reads as TGTGCCAGCAGCCTCCTCCGGCTAGCGGTGAACAATGAGCAGTTCTTC.